This TCR beta chain was sequenced in a study of shared T cell receptors in the human thymus. The ends were cut back, 5 bases at V and 6 bases at J, with 18 bases in the middle. The germline CDR1 and CDR2 sequences are SGDLS and YYNGEE. The CDR3 extends over 15 amino acids. The method was immunoSEQ multiplex PCR; TCRdb's version includes in-frame clones alone and lacks a portion of them. The table shows just under 550,000 clones, with around three quarters occurring only once. The data also belong to a second study, concerning human thymus T cells. In that study: Donation was from healthy Finnish infants who were having corrective surgery that addressed congenital heart defects. Thymic samples were excised during corrective heart operations. Thymic as well as blood repertoires seemed to favor certain V and J genes unevenly. Related research found strongly overlapping thymic repertoires in unrelated individuals.

Sequencing used thymocytes. This clonotype was obtained from a boy under two years old with a congenital heart defect. The rearrangement uses TRBV9 and TRBJ2-1; maybe TRBD2 (5 bases). Written as DNA, the CDR3 is TGTGCCAGCAGTCACACGATAGGACTGCCCAATGAGCAGTTCTTC. It translates to CASSHTIGLPNEQFF.